Listed here are 20 T cell receptor beta chains from one sample, sequenced in a study of regulatory T cells in long-lasting Graves disease. With iRepertoire HTBI primers and Arm-PCR of CDR3 regions, TCR beta libraries were built. MiXCR, run by TCRdb on the multiplex PCR reads, gives a single entry per CDR3 protein. In the table there are 530,000 or so distinct CDR3 sequences, 15% to 20% of which are singletons. The time point denotes: newly diagnosed GD, antithyroid drugs for less than 3 months. The TCR library was prepared using RNA isolated from PBMCs. The sample was also linked to a second study, of T cells in Graves' hyperthyroidism and ophthalmopathy.

Sequenced here: peripheral blood mononuclear cells (PBMCs), sampled at new diagnosis, from a patient treated with antithyroid drugs. The source is a man aged 18 to 29 with Graves disease.

V and J are TRBV12-5 and TRBJ2-7, with 10 bases lining up with TRBD2. Per germline, CDR1 LGHNT and CDR2 FRNRAP. Losses at the gene ends were 6 bases for V and 3 bases for J; bases not matched to a gene: 2. The CDR3 sequence is 13 residues long. CDR3 residues: CASGSSGSYEQYF. CDR3 nucleotide sequence: TGTGCTAGTGGGTCTAGCGGGAGCTACGAGCAGTACTTC.

This clonotype was detected a few times. The J gene is TRBJ2-7, the V gene TRBV3-1; 12 bases are shared with TRBD2. The CDR3 has 17 amino acids. Germline CDR1 LGHDT, CDR2 YNNKEL (reference sequence). V gave up 5 bases and J gave up 5 bases; unmatched junction bases: 13. This CDR3 is CASSEASGRAKTHEQYF. The CDR3 region has the DNA TGTGCCAGCAGCGAGGCTAGCGGGAGGGCAAAGACACACGAGCAGTACTTC.

This clonotype has only a few counts. This chain joins TRBV19 and TRBJ2-3; tentative D call: TRBD2 (5 bases). Germline V gives CDR1 LNHDA, CDR2 SQIVND (reference sequence). V lost 5 bases to trimming and J lost 2 bases, with 20 bases between them. This CDR3 is built from 17 residues. Here the CDR3 DNA reads TGTGCCAGTAGTCCCCCTCCGGCGGGCTCGTCCACAGATACGCAGTATTTT. This gives the protein CASSPPPAGSSTDTQYF.

The V call is TRBV5-1, the J call TRBJ2-7, with 7 nucleotides matching TRBD1. V was clipped by 0 bases and J by 3 bases; unmatched bases: 9. The CDR3 runs to 16 residues. Germline values: CDR1 SGHRS, CDR2 YFSETQ. The CDR3, as DNA: TGCGCCAGCAGCTTGGGAGTGGGGACAGTAAACTACGAGCAGTACTTC. Its translation is CASSLGVGTVNYEQYF.

This clonotype was seen ten or more times. The chain is built from TRBV3-1 and TRBJ2-7, with a tentative D call TRBD2 (6 bases). The CDR3 extends over 14 amino acids. Germline loops: CDR1 LGHDT, CDR2 YNNKEL (reference sequence). V was cut by 0 bases and J by 6 bases, with 12 bases left in between. Written as DNA, the CDR3 is TGTGCCAGCAGCCAAGAAAGGGGCGGGATCGAGCAGTACTTC. Protein: CASSQERGGIEQYF.

The chain is built from TRBV4-1 and TRBJ2-1, with 7 bases aligning to TRBD2. Trimming removed 1 base from V and 5 bases from J; junction bases left unmatched: 2. The CDR3 length is 14 residues. CDR1 and CDR2 (germline): MGHRA, YSYEKL. CDR3 residues: CASSQGGSNNEQFF. As DNA, the CDR3 is TGCGCCAGCAGCCAAGGCGGGAGTAACAATGAGCAGTTCTTC.

This clonotype has ten or more counts. This chain links TRBV5-8 with TRBJ2-1; 7 nucleotides match TRBD2. In germline, CDR1 is SGHTS, CDR2 YDEGEE. Trimming at V came to 7 bases and at J to 6 bases, leaving 10 bases not matched to a gene. CDR3 length: 14 amino acids. Here the CDR3 reads CASGYGGGPNEQFF. CDR3 DNA sequence: TGTGCCAGCGGTTACGGGGGAGGGCCCAATGAGCAGTTCTTC.

V usage is TRBV7-2 and J usage is TRBJ2-3, with 9 bases identical to TRBD2. The germline gives CDR1 SGHTA, CDR2 FQGNSA. The CDR3 has 16 residues. Germline trimming cut 2 bases from V and 2 bases from J; bases unmatched to any gene: 5. Written as DNA, the CDR3 is TGTGCCAGCAGCTTATTAGCTAGCGGGGCCACAGATACGCAGTATTTT. Amino acid sequence: CASSLLASGATDTQYF. Supplemented by reference TRBV7-2 and TRBJ2-3, the full variable domain reads GAGVSQSPSNKVTEKGKDVELRCDPISGHTALYWYRQSLGQGLEFLIYFQGNSAPDKSGLPSDRFSAERTGGSVSTLTIQRTQQEDSAVYLCASSLLASGATDTQYFGPGTRLTVL.

There are a few counts of this clonotype. The chain carries TRBV19 and TRBJ1-1; D ambiguous. Per germline, CDR1 LNHDA and CDR2 SQIVND (reference sequence). The CDR3 covers 13 residues. The ends were cut back, 8 bases at V and 2 bases at J, with 12 bases in the middle. CDR3 sequence (DNA): TGTGCCAGTTCATGGGCAGACAACACTGAAGCTTTCTTT. Translation gives CASSWADNTEAFF. Variable domain in full (rest from reference TRBV19 and TRBJ1-1): DGGITQSPKYLFRKEGQNVTLSCEQNLNHDAMYWYRQDPGQGLRLIYYSQIVNDFQKGDIAEGYSVSREKKESFPLTVTSAQKNPTAFYLCASSWADNTEAFFGQGTRLTVV.

The chain couples TRBV20-1 to TRBJ1-6; D is undetermined. Trimming shortened V by 5 bases and J by 7 bases, and 12 bases separated the two germline ends. This CDR3 region has 13 residues. Germline assignment: CDR1 DFQATT and CDR2 SNEGSKA (reference sequence). The CDR3 reads CSAVGIRNSPLHF. The CDR3 region has the DNA TGCAGTGCTGTTGGGATTAGGAATTCACCCCTCCACTTT.

J is TRBJ2-3 and V is TRBV11-2; 9 positions agree with TRBD1. The length of the CDR3 is 16 residues. After removal of 2 bases from V and 3 bases from J, the junction contained 6 bases not matched to a gene. Germline V CDR1 and CDR2: SGHAT, FQNNGV. The CDR3 DNA follows: TGTGCCAGCAGCTTAAGTACAGGGGGCGATACAGATACGCAGTATTTT. Amino acid sequence: CASSLSTGGDTDTQYF.

About this clonotype itself: Compared with germline, one end of the junction differs, possibly owing to a read error. The chain links TRBV18 to TRBJ2-5; 7 bases align to TRBD2. Looked up from germline, CDR1 is KGHSH and CDR2 is LQKENI. The CDR3 has 15 amino acids. The CDR3 sequence is CASSPGPAGQETQYF. The CDR3 DNA sequence: TGCGCCAGCTCACCGGGACCAGCGGGACAAGAGACCCAGTACTTC. Full variable domain (remainder filled in from reference TRBV18 and TRBJ2-5): NAGVMQNPRHLVRRRGQEARLRCSPMKGHSHVYWYRQLPEEGLKFMVYLQKENIIDESGMPKERFSAEFPKEGPSILRIQQVVRGDSAAYFCASSPGPAGQETQYFGPGTRLLVL.

Many counts were recorded for this clonotype. The V call is TRBV18, the J call TRBJ2-1, with D tentatively TRBD2 (6 bases). Germline loops: CDR1 KGHSH, CDR2 LQKENI. V lost 2 bases, J lost 4 bases, and 15 bases lay in between. The CDR3 runs to 16 residues. The CDR3 spells CASSPTPGDIYNEQFF. In DNA form, the CDR3 reads TGTGCCAGCTCACCAACCCCGGGAGACATATACAATGAGCAGTTCTTC. The variable domain in full, completed from reference TRBV18 and TRBJ2-1, reads NAGVMQNPRHLVRRRGQEARLRCSPMKGHSHVYWYRQLPEEGLKFMVYLQKENIIDESGMPKERFSAEFPKEGPSILRIQQVVRGDSAAYFCASSPTPGDIYNEQFFGPGTRLTVL.

This chain links TRBV5-1 with TRBJ1-2, with D possibly matching TRBD1 (5 bases). CDR1 is SGHRS and CDR2 is YFSETQ in the germline V gene. Between the trimmed V and J ends, which lost 2 bases and 2 bases, there was a span of 13 bases. The CDR3 totals 15 residues. The CDR3 reads CASSFKGWSNYGYTF. CDR3 in DNA: TGCGCCAGCAGCTTCAAGGGGTGGTCGAACTATGGCTACACCTTC.

Comments on this clonotype: A read error is the likely source, as a far larger clone sits one nucleotide away. This sequence joins TRBV7-2 and TRBJ2-1; TRBD2 matches at 8 bases. The end of the DNA is better explained by TRBJ2-5, so the J call may be wrong. Germline CDR1 and CDR2: SGHTA and FQGNSA. The CDR3 runs 15 residues. The chain's CDR3 is CASSFSGSCQETQYF. CDR3 nucleotide sequence: TGTGCCAGCAGCTTCAGCGGGAGTTGCCAAGAGACCCAGTACTTC.

This clonotype was found many times. The chain carries TRBV28 and TRBJ1-1; D might be TRBD1 (6 bases). Trimming shortened V by 1 base and J by 1 base, and 10 bases separated the two germline ends. Germline V gives CDR1 MDHEN, CDR2 SYDVKM. The CDR3 spans 15 residues. This CDR3 reads CASSLLARGNTEAFF. The CDR3, as DNA: TGTGCCAGCAGTTTATTGGCCAGGGGGAACACTGAAGCTTTCTTT.

This clonotype appeared many times. The chain links TRBV28 to TRBJ1-5; TRBD1 matches at 9 bases. Losses at the gene ends were 2 bases for V and 0 bases for J; bases not matched to a gene: 2. The germline V gene encodes CDR1 MDHEN and CDR2 SYDVKM. This CDR3 region has 16 residues. CDR3 bases: TGTGCCAGCAGTTTAGAGACAGGGGGTAGCAATCAGCCCCAGCATTTT. Protein product: CASSLETGGSNQPQHF.

The chain couples TRBV19 to TRBJ1-4, with 8 bases matching TRBD1. The CDR3 totals 18 residues. With 3 bases clipped from V and 0 bases from J, the junction kept 9 bases outside the gene matches. CDR1 and CDR2 from the germline V gene are LNHDA and SQIVND (reference sequence). The CDR3 is CASSIGAGGGTTNEKLFF. CDR3 DNA sequence: TGTGCCAGTAGTATCGGGGCAGGGGGCGGAACAACTAATGAAAAACTGTTTTTT.

This clonotype was counted a few times. The chain employs TRBV29-1 and TRBJ2-1; the D gene is possibly TRBD1 (7 bases). V lost 6 bases and J lost 7, with 13 bases in between. The CDR3 contains 12 residues. The germline CDR1 and CDR2 sequences are SQVTM and ANQGSEA. DNA of the CDR3: TGCAGCGTCGGGGGACAGTTTAATGAGCAGTTCTTC. It translates to CSVGGQFNEQFF.

This clonotype has at least ten counts. The chain carries TRBV20-1 and TRBJ2-3; D is unclear. Between the trimmed V and J ends, which lost 5 bases and 1 base, there was a span of 4 bases. The germline V gene has CDR1 DFQATT and CDR2 SNEGSKA (reference sequence). The CDR3 is made up of 11 amino acids. This CDR3 reads CSAGRTDTQYF. The CDR3, as DNA: TGCAGTGCTGGGCGCACAGATACGCAGTATTTT.